The entry below describes one T cell receptor beta chain. The target antigen is unknown. The junction departs from the called germline gene at one end, perhaps through a read error. Each TCR beta cDNA library carried unique molecular identifiers. Starting from approximately 1 to 10 million T cells, the study yielded about 500,000 cDNA molecules. TCRdb reanalysed the PCR reads using MiXCR and keeps one entry per CDR3 protein. The data show 160,000 or so distinct CDR3 sequences, around 36% seen once. The sample is drawn from a study of post-analysis software for immune sequencing data. The CDR3 consists of 16 residues. Germline assignment: CDR1 MDHEN and CDR2 SYDVKM. General study findings and limits: Patients used five TRBV segments, including TRBV5-6, TRBV5-1 and TRBV20-1, more often than controls. Clustering by F measure revealed strong co-clustering among samples prepared together in one batch. Multiple sclerosis was associated with a significant reduction in normalized Chao1 diversity relative to controls.

This receptor was taken from a girl aged 10-17 years with multiple sclerosis. The gene calls are TRBV28 and TRBJ2-5; D uncertain. The sample in question was blood, obtained after autologous hematopoietic stem cell transplantation. The CDR3 DNA is TGTGCCAGCAGTTTATGGACCATCGATGCTGTAGAGTCCCAGTACTTC. It specifies CASSLWTIDAVESQYF.